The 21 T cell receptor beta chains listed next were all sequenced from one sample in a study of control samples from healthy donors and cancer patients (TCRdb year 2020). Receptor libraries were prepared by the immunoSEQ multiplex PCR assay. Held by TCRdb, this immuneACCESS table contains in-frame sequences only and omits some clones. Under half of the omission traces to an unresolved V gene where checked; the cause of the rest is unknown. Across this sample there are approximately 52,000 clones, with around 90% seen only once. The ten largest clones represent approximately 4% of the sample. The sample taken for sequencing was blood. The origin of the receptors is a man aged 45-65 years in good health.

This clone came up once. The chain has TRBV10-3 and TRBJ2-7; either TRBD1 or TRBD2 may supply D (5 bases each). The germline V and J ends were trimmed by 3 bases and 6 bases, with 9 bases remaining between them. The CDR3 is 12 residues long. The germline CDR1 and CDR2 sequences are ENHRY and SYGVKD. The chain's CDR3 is CAISEGTGEQYF. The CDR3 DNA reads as TGTGCCATCAGTGAAGGGACGGGCGAGCAGTACTTC.

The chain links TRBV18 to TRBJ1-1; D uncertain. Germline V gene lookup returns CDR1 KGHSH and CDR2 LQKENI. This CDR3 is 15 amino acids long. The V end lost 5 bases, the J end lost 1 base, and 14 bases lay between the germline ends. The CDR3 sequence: CASSSFNAGNTEAFF. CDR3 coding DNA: TGTGCCAGCTCATCATTCAACGCGGGGAACACTGAAGCTTTCTTT. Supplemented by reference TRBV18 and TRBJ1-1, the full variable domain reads NAGVMQNPRHLVRRRGQEARLRCSPMKGHSHVYWYRQLPEEGLKFMVYLQKENIIDESGMPKERFSAEFPKEGPSILRIQQVVRGDSAAYFCASSSFNAGNTEAFFGQGTRLTVV.

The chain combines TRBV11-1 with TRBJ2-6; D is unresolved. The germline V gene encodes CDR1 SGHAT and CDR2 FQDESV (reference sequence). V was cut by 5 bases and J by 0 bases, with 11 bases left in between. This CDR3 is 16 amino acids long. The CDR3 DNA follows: TGTGCCAGCAGCACACACACGGGCTCTGGGGCCAACGTCCTGACTTTC. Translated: CASSTHTGSGANVLTF.

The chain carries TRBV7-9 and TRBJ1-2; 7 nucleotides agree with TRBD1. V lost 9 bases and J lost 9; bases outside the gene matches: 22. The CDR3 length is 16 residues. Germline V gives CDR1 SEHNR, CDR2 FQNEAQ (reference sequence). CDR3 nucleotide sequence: TGTGCCAGTACGATCGCTTTGGGGCCGGACAGGTCGAGCTACACCTTC. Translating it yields CASTIALGPDRSSYTF.

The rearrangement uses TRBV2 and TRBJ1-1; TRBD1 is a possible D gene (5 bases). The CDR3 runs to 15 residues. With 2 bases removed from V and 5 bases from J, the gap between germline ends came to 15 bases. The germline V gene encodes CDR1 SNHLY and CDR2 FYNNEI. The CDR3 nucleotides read TGTGCCAGCAGTGAACAGGGCAGCCTGATAACTGAAGCTTTCTTT. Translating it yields CASSEQGSLITEAFF.

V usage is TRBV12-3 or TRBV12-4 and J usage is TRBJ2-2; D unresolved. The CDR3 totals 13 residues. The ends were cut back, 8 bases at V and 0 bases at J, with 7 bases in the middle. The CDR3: CASWRSNTGELFF. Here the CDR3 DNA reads TGTGCCAGCTGGCGGTCGAACACCGGGGAGCTGTTTTTT.

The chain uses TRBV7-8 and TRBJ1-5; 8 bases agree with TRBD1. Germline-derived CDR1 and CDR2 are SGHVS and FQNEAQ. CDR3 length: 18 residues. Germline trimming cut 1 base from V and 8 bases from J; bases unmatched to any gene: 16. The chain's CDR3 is CASSLDRGAPYQFKPQHF. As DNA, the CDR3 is TGTGCCAGCAGCTTAGACAGGGGGGCCCCCTATCAATTTAAGCCCCAGCATTTT. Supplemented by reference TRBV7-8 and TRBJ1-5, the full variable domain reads GAGVSQSPRYKVAKRGQDVALRCDPISGHVSLFWYQQALGQGPEFLTYFQNEAQLDKSGLPSDRFFAERPEGSVSTLKIQRTQQEDSAVYLCASSLDRGAPYQFKPQHFGDGTRLSIL.

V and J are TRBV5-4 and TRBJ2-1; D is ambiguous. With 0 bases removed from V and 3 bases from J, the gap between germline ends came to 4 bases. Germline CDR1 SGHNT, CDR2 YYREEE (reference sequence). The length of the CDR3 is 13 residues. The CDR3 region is CASSLADYNEQFF. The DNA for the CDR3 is TGTGCCAGCAGCTTGGCGGACTACAATGAGCAGTTCTTC.

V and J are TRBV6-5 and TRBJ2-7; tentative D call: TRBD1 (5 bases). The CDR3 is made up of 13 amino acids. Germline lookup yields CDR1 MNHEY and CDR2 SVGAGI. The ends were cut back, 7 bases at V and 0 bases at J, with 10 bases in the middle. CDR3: CASTAGISYEQYF. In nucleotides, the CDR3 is TGTGCCAGCACCGCAGGGATCTCCTACGAGCAGTACTTC.

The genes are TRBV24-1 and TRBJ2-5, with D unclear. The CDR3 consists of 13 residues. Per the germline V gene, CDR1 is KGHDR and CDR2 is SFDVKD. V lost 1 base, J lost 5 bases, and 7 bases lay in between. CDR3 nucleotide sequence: TGTGCCACCAGTGATTTTCCTTTGGAGACCCAGTACTTC. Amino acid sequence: CATSDFPLETQYF.

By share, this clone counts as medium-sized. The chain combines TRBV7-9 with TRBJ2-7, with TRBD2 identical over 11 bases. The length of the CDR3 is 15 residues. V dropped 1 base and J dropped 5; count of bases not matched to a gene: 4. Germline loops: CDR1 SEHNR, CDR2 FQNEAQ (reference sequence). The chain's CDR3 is CASSLGTSGRDEQYF. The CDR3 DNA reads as TGTGCCAGCAGCTTAGGAACTAGCGGGAGAGACGAGCAGTACTTC.

The CDR3 DNA is TGCGCCAGCAGCCAAGATGTTAGGATATATCCTCACACCATATATTTT. Its translation: CASSQDVRIYPHTIYF. The rearrangement uses TRBV4-1 and TRBJ1-3; no clear D. The length of the CDR3 is 16 residues. The germline V gene encodes CDR1 MGHRA and CDR2 YSYEKL. Trimming removed 0 bases from V and 8 bases from J, with 17 bases in between.

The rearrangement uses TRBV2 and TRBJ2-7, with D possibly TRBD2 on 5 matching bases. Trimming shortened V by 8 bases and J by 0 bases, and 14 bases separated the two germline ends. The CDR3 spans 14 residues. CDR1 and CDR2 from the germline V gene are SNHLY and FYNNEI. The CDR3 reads CASSEATPSYEQYF. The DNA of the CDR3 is TGTGCCAGCTCGGAGGCCACCCCCTCCTACGAGCAGTACTTC.

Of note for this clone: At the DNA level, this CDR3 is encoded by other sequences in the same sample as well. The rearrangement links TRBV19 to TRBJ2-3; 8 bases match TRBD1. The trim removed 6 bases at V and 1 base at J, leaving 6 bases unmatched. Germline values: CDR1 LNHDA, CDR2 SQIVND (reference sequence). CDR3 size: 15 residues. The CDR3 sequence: CASRLDRGGTDTQYF. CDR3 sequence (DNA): TGTGCCAGTAGATTAGACAGGGGCGGCACAGATACGCAGTATTTT.

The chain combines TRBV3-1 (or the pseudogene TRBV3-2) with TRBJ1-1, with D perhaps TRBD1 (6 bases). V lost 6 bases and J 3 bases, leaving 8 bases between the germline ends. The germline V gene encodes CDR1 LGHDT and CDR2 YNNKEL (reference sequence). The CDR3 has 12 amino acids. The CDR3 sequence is CASRYRDTEAFF. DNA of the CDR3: TGTGCCAGCAGATACAGGGACACTGAAGCTTTCTTT.

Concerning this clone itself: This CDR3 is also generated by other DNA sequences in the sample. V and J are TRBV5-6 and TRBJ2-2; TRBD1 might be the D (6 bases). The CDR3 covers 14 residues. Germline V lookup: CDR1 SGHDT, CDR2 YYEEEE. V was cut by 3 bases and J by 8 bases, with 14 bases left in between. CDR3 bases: TGTGCCAGCAGCTCCCGTTCTACAGGGGGGGAGCTGTTTTTT. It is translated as CASSSRSTGGELFF.

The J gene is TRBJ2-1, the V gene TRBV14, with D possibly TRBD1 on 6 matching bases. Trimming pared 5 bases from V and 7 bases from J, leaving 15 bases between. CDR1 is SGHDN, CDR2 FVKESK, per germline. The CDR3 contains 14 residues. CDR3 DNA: TGTGCCAGCAGCGAAACCAGGGGCCCTAATGAGCAGTTCTTC. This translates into CASSETRGPNEQFF.

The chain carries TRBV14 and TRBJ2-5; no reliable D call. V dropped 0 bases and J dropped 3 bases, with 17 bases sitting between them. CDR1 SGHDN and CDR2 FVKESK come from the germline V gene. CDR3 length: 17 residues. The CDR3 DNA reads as TGTGCCAGCAGCCAAGATTTAATCGACGGTCCTGAAGAGACCCAGTACTTC. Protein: CASSQDLIDGPEETQYF. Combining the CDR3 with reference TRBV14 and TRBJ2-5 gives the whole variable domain EAGVTQFPSHSVIEKGQTVTLRCDPISGHDNLYWYRRVMGKEIKFLLHFVKESKQDESGMPNNRFLAERTGGTYSTLKVQPAELEDSGVYFCASSQDLIDGPEETQYFGPGTRLLVL.

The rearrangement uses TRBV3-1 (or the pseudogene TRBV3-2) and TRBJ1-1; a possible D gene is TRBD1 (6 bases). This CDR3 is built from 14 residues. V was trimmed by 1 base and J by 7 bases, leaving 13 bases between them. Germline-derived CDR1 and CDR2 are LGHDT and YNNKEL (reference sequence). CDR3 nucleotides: TGTGCCAGCAGCCAAGGGGGACACACTAATGAAGCTTTCTTT. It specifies CASSQGGHTNEAFF.

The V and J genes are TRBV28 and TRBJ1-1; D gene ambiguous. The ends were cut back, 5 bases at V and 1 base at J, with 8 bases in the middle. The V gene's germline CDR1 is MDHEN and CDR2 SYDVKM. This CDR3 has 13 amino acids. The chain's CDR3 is CASSQNSNTEAFF. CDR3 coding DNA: TGTGCCAGCAGTCAAAATTCGAACACTGAAGCTTTCTTT. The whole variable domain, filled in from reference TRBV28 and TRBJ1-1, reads DVKVTQSSRYLVKRTGEKVFLECVQDMDHENMFWYRQDPGLGLRLIYFSYDVKMKEKGDIPEGYSVSREKKERFSLILESASTNQTSMYLCASSQNSNTEAFFGQGTRLTVV.

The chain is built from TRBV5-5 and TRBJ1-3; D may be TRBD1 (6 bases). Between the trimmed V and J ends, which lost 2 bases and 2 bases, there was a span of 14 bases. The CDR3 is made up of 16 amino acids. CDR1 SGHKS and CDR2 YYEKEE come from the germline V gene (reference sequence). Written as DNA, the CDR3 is TGTGCCAGCAGCTTTGAGGCAGGGGATGCTGGAAACACCATATATTTT. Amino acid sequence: CASSFEAGDAGNTIYF.